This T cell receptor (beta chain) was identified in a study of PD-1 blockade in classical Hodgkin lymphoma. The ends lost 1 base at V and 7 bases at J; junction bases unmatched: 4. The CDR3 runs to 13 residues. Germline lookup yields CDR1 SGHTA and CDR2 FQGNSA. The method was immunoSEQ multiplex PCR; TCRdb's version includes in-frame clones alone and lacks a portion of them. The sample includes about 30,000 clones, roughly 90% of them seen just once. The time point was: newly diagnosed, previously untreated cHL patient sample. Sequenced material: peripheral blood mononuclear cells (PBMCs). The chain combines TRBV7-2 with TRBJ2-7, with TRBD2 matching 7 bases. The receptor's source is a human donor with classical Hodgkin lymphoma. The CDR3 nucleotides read TGTGCCAGCAGCTTAGGGGAGGGGATAGAGCAGTACTTC. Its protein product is CASSLGEGIEQYF.